This is a list of T cell receptor beta chains from one sample in a study of a mutant IDH1 vaccine in newly diagnosed glioma. Their target antigens are unknown. Using immunoSEQ multiplex PCR, the repertoire was profiled, and TCRdb retains in-frame clones only, with some absent. The sample has about 58,000 clones, about 81% seen once. Here the sequenced sample was PBMCs, taken from a glioma patient whose treatment included an IDH1 peptide vaccine. The receptors were gathered from a woman between 45 and 65 years old with glioma. Each CDR3 is given with its conserved first and last residue. The D gene is left open where the match is weak. Clone size is shown for a subset of rows, as once, few, many or a class of expanded clone.

d_gene: TRBD1; v_gene: TRBV19; abundance: few; j_gene: TRBJ1-1; CDR3aa: CASSREQGTEAFF; CDR3nt: TGTGCCAGTAGTAGGGAACAGGGGACTGAAGCTTTCTTT
d_gene: .; v_gene: TRBV6-5; abundance: .; j_gene: TRBJ2-3; CDR3aa: CASRRTAGNTDTQYF; CDR3nt: TGTGCCAGCAGACGGACAGCCGGCAACACAGATACGCAGTATTTT
d_gene: TRBD1; v_gene: TRBV2; abundance: once; j_gene: TRBJ2-5; CDR3aa: CASSETGSPQETQYF; CDR3nt: TGTGCCAGCAGCGAGACAGGGAGTCCCCAAGAGACCCAGTACTTC
d_gene: TRBD1; v_gene: TRBV5-6; abundance: .; j_gene: TRBJ1-2; CDR3aa: CASSFYRGENGYTF; CDR3nt: TGTGCCAGCAGCTTTTACAGGGGTGAGAATGGCTACACCTTC
d_gene: .; v_gene: TRBV5-1; abundance: .; j_gene: TRBJ1-5; CDR3aa: CASSLEGLVNQPQHF; CDR3nt: TGCGCCAGCAGCTTGGAAGGGCTGGTGAATCAGCCCCAGCATTTT
d_gene: TRBD1; v_gene: TRBV19; abundance: .; j_gene: TRBJ2-7; CDR3aa: CASSLGQGLSEQYF; CDR3nt: TGTGCCAGTAGTCTGGGACAGGGTCTCTCCGAGCAGTACTTC
d_gene: .; v_gene: TRBV6-6; abundance: .; j_gene: TRBJ1-1; CDR3aa: CASSYPLGGKNTEAFF; CDR3nt: TGTGCCAGCAGTTACCCCCTTGGGGGGAAGAACACTGAAGCTTTCTTT
d_gene: .; v_gene: TRBV6-4; abundance: .; j_gene: TRBJ2-2; CDR3aa: CASSGKLLYTGELFF; CDR3nt: TGTGCCAGCAGTGGAAAACTTTTGTACACCGGGGAGCTGTTTTTT
d_gene: .; v_gene: TRBV4-2; abundance: .; j_gene: TRBJ2-3; CDR3aa: CASSPLGVDTQYF; CDR3nt: TGTGCCAGCAGCCCGCTGGGGGTGGATACGCAGTATTTT
d_gene: TRBD1; v_gene: TRBV18; abundance: .; j_gene: TRBJ2-6; CDR3aa: CASSRTGGADGANVLTF; CDR3nt: TGTGCCAGCTCTCGGACAGGGGGCGCCGACGGGGCCAACGTCCTGACTTTC
d_gene: .; v_gene: TRBV5-1; abundance: .; j_gene: TRBJ2-1; CDR3aa: CASSLAAASSYNEQFF; CDR3nt: TGCGCCAGCAGCTTAGCAGCGGCGAGCTCCTACAATGAGCAGTTCTTC
d_gene: .; v_gene: TRBV19; abundance: once; j_gene: TRBJ2-2; CDR3aa: CASSLRGGAGMSTGELFF; CDR3nt: TGTGCCAGTAGCCTGAGGGGTGGGGCAGGGATGAGCACCGGGGAGCTGTTTTTT
d_gene: .; v_gene: TRBV10-3; abundance: .; j_gene: TRBJ1-5; CDR3aa: CAISGEGERNQPQHF; CDR3nt: TGTGCCATCAGTGGGGAGGGAGAGCGCAATCAGCCCCAGCATTTT
d_gene: TRBD1; v_gene: TRBV4-1; abundance: .; j_gene: TRBJ2-7; CDR3aa: CASSPRGQGLPGEQYF; CDR3nt: TGCGCCAGCAGCCCCAGGGGACAGGGGCTACCCGGCGAGCAGTACTTC
d_gene: .; v_gene: TRBV19; abundance: .; j_gene: TRBJ1-2; CDR3aa: CASSIRVGGGLDGYTF; CDR3nt: TGTGCCAGTAGTATTAGAGTGGGTGGGGGCTTGGATGGCTACACCTTC
d_gene: TRBD1; v_gene: TRBV7-9; abundance: .; j_gene: TRBJ1-1; CDR3aa: CASSLLGQGNTEAFF; CDR3nt: TGTGCCAGCAGCCTACTGGGACAGGGGAACACTGAAGCTTTCTTT
d_gene: .; v_gene: TRBV7-8; abundance: .; j_gene: TRBJ2-7; CDR3aa: CATAPFGSDYEQYF; CDR3nt: TGTGCCACCGCCCCCTTCGGCTCCGACTACGAGCAGTACTTC
d_gene: .; v_gene: TRBV6-1; abundance: .; j_gene: TRBJ2-2; CDR3aa: CASRIRANTGELFF; CDR3nt: TGTGCCAGCAGGATCAGGGCGAACACCGGGGAGCTGTTTTTT
d_gene: TRBD1; v_gene: TRBV9; abundance: .; j_gene: TRBJ2-1; CDR3aa: CASSVGEGAGNEQFF; CDR3nt: TGTGCCAGCAGCGTAGGTGAGGGGGCCGGGAATGAGCAGTTCTTC
d_gene: .; v_gene: TRBV28; abundance: once; j_gene: TRBJ1-5; CDR3aa: CASRGTGHFNQPQHF; CDR3nt: TGTGCCAGCAGGGGCACAGGGCACTTCAATCAGCCCCAGCATTTT
d_gene: TRBD2; v_gene: TRBV5-6; abundance: few; j_gene: TRBJ2-2; CDR3aa: CASSNLLAGGPNGELFF; CDR3nt: TGTGCCAGCAGCAACCTACTAGCGGGGGGGCCGAACGGGGAGCTGTTTTTT
d_gene: TRBD1; v_gene: TRBV9; abundance: .; j_gene: TRBJ1-1; CDR3aa: CASSVVGQGDTEAFF; CDR3nt: TGTGCCAGCAGCGTAGTTGGGCAGGGGGACACTGAAGCTTTCTTT
d_gene: .; v_gene: TRBV5-1; abundance: .; j_gene: TRBJ2-3; CDR3aa: CASSLAISRPDEEYF; CDR3nt: TGCGCCAGCAGCTTGGCCATAAGTCGACCGGATGAAGAGTATTTT
d_gene: .; v_gene: TRBV7-8; abundance: .; j_gene: TRBJ2-2; CDR3aa: CASSLARLPGTSKRTGELFF; CDR3nt: TGTGCCAGCAGCTTAGCGCGTCTGCCCGGGACATCGAAACGCACCGGGGAGCTGTTTTTT
d_gene: .; v_gene: TRBV5-5; abundance: .; j_gene: TRBJ1-6; CDR3aa: CASSTGAPQLHF; CDR3nt: TGTGCCAGCAGTACCGGGGCCCCTCAGCTCCACTTT
d_gene: .; v_gene: TRBV5-4; abundance: .; j_gene: TRBJ2-7; CDR3aa: CASTFWDLHSYEQYF; CDR3nt: TGTGCCAGCACCTTTTGGGACCTACACTCCTACGAGCAGTACTTC
d_gene: .; v_gene: TRBV9; abundance: .; j_gene: TRBJ1-5; CDR3aa: CASTSGPNQPQHF; CDR3nt: TGTGCCAGCACCTCCGGGCCTAATCAGCCCCAGCATTTT
d_gene: .; v_gene: TRBV2; abundance: .; j_gene: TRBJ2-2; CDR3aa: CASMLMGAGELFF; CDR3nt: TGTGCCAGCATGCTGATGGGGGCCGGGGAGCTGTTTTTT
d_gene: TRBD1; v_gene: TRBV7-9; abundance: few; j_gene: TRBJ1-2; CDR3aa: CASSSDRSDGYTF; CDR3nt: TGTGCCAGCAGCTCGGACAGGTCGGATGGCTACACCTTC
d_gene: .; v_gene: TRBV7-3; abundance: .; j_gene: TRBJ1-5; CDR3aa: CASSPDGSNQPQHF; CDR3nt: TGTGCCAGCAGCCCGGACGGGAGCAATCAGCCCCAGCATTTT
d_gene: .; v_gene: TRBV19; abundance: .; j_gene: TRBJ1-6; CDR3aa: CASSISVVGPDSPLHF; CDR3nt: TGTGCCAGTAGTATCTCAGTCGTGGGGCCCGATTCACCCCTCCACTTT
d_gene: .; v_gene: TRBV9; abundance: .; j_gene: TRBJ2-1; CDR3aa: CASTKGGGDNEQFF; CDR3nt: TGTGCCAGCACTAAGGGGGGCGGGGATAATGAGCAGTTCTTC
d_gene: .; v_gene: TRBV29-1; abundance: .; j_gene: TRBJ2-6; CDR3aa: CSAATPLGANVLTF; CDR3nt: TGCAGCGCCGCCACCCCCCTTGGGGCCAACGTCCTGACTTTC
d_gene: TRBD1; v_gene: TRBV4-2; abundance: .; j_gene: TRBJ1-1; CDR3aa: CASSQDTSGTGFNEAFF; CDR3nt: TGTGCCAGCAGCCAGGACACCTCCGGGACAGGGTTTAATGAAGCTTTCTTT
d_gene: .; v_gene: TRBV6-1; abundance: .; j_gene: TRBJ2-7; CDR3aa: CATSGIGYEQYF; CDR3nt: TGTGCCACCTCAGGAATAGGCTACGAGCAGTACTTC
d_gene: TRBD1; v_gene: TRBV5-1; abundance: .; j_gene: TRBJ2-7; CDR3aa: CASSGDRGRFEQYF; CDR3nt: TGCGCCAGCAGCGGGGACAGGGGGCGCTTTGAGCAGTACTTC
d_gene: .; v_gene: TRBV7-2; abundance: .; j_gene: TRBJ1-1; CDR3aa: CASSLVGLKGTEAFF; CDR3nt: TGTGCCAGCAGCTTAGTGGGGTTGAAGGGGACTGAAGCTTTCTTT
d_gene: TRBD2; v_gene: TRBV9; abundance: few; j_gene: TRBJ2-1; CDR3aa: CASSAAPGLADNEQFF; CDR3nt: TGTGCCAGCAGCGCGGCCCCGGGACTAGCGGACAATGAGCAGTTCTTC
d_gene: .; v_gene: TRBV19; abundance: .; j_gene: TRBJ1-1; CDR3aa: CASSVRGNTEAFF; CDR3nt: TGTGCCAGTAGTGTCCGGGGAAACACTGAAGCTTTCTTT
d_gene: .; v_gene: TRBV11-2; abundance: .; j_gene: TRBJ1-1; CDR3aa: CASSLTPSGGTEAFF; CDR3nt: TGTGCCAGCAGCTTAACGCCGTCGGGGGGCACTGAAGCTTTCTTT
d_gene: TRBD1; v_gene: TRBV7-6; abundance: .; j_gene: TRBJ1-2; CDR3aa: CASSLLRSRDRGGYTF; CDR3nt: TGTGCCAGCAGCCTTTTACGATCAAGGGACAGGGGTGGCTACACCTTC
d_gene: TRBD1; v_gene: TRBV7-8; abundance: .; j_gene: TRBJ1-1; CDR3aa: CASSRTYRGREKMNTEAFF; CDR3nt: TGTGCCAGCAGCCGAACCTACAGGGGGCGCGAAAAGATGAACACTGAAGCTTTCTTT
d_gene: TRBD1; v_gene: TRBV27; abundance: .; j_gene: TRBJ1-2; CDR3aa: CASSSNRGQGAFGYTF; CDR3nt: TGTGCCAGCAGTTCCAATCGGGGACAGGGGGCTTTTGGCTACACCTTC